This T cell receptor beta chain was sequenced in a study of blood T cell repertoires in COVID-19. Study at large: Spain, Italy and the United States supplied samples that represented acute and convalescent COVID-19.

Data came from immunoSEQ multiplex PCR; TCRdb stores just in-frame clones and leaves some out. The sample contains roughly 170,000 clones, roughly nine tenths of which appear only once. Trimming at V came to 0 bases and at J to 0 bases, leaving 6 bases not matched to a gene. CDR3 length equals 17 residues. Germline CDR1 is SGHKS and CDR2 is YYEKEE (reference sequence). The table lists this clone with a few counts. This chain joins TRBV5-5 and TRBJ1-3; 7 bases align to TRBD1. The TCR sequence derives from a man in his 70s with active or convalescent COVID-19. The sequenced material came from peripheral blood. This chain's CDR3 is CASSLDRGLLSGNTIYF. CDR3 coding DNA: TGTGCCAGCAGCTTGGACAGGGGCCTACTCTCTGGAAACACCATATATTTT. Full variable domain (outside the CDR3, taken from reference TRBV5-5 and TRBJ1-3): DAGVTQSPTHLIKTRGQQVTLRCSPISGHKSVSWYQQVLGQGPQFIFQYYEKEERGRGNFPDRFSARQFPNYSSELNVNALLLGDSALYLCASSLDRGLLSGNTIYFGEGSWLTVV.